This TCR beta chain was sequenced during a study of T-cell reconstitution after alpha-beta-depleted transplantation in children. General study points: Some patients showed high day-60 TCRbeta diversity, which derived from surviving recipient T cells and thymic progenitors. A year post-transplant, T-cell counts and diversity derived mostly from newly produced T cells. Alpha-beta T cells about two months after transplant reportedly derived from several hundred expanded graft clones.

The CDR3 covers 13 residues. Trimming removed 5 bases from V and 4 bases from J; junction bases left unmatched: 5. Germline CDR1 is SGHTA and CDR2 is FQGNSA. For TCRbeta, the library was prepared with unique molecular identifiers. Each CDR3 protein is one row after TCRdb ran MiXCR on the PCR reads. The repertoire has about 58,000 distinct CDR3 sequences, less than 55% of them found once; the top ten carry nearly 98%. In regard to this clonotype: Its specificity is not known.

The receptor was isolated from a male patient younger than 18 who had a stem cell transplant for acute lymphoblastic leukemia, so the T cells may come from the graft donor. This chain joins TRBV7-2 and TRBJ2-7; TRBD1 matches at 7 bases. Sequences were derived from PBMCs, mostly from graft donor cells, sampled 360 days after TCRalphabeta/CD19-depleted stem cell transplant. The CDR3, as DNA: TGTGCCAGCAGCGCGACAGGGTATTACGAGCAGTACTTC. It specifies CASSATGYYEQYF. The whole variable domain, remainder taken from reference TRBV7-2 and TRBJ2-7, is GAGVSQSPSNKVTEKGKDVELRCDPISGHTALYWYRQSLGQGLEFLIYFQGNSAPDKSGLPSDRFSAERTGGSVSTLTIQRTQQEDSAVYLCASSATGYYEQYFGPGTRLTVT.